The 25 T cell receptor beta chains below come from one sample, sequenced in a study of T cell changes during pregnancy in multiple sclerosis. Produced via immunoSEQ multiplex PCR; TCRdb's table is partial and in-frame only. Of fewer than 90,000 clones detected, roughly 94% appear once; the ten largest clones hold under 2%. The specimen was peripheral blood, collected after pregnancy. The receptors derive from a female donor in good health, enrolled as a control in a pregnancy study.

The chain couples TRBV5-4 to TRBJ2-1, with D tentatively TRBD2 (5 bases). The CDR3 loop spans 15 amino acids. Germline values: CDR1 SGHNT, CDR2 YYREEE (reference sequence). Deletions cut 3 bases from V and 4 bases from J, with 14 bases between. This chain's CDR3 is CASSYSSRGYNEQFF. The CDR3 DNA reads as TGTGCCAGCAGCTACAGCAGTCGGGGTTACAATGAGCAGTTCTTC.

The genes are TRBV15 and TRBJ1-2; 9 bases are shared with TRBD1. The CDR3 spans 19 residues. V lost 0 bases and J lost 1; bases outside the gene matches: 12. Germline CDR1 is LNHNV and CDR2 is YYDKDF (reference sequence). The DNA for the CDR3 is TGTGCCACCAGCAGAGATTTTTCAGTCATGGACAGGGGTAACTATGGCTACACCTTC. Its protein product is CATSRDFSVMDRGNYGYTF.

In DNA, the CDR3 is TGTGCCAGCAGACTTAGCGGTCTCTACAATGAGCAGTTCTTC. Protein product: CASRLSGLYNEQFF. The chain recombines TRBV2 with TRBJ2-1, with D possibly TRBD2 on 6 matching bases. Germline CDR1 and CDR2: SNHLY and FYNNEI. V lost 6 bases and J 3 bases, leaving 12 bases between the germline ends. CDR3 length: 14 amino acids.

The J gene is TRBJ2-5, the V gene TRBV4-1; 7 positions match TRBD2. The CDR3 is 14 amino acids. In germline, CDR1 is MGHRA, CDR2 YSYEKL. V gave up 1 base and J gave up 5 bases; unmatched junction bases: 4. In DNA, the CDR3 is TGCGCCAGCAGCCAAGGCGGACTAGGGGAGACCCAGTACTTC. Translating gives CASSQGGLGETQYF.

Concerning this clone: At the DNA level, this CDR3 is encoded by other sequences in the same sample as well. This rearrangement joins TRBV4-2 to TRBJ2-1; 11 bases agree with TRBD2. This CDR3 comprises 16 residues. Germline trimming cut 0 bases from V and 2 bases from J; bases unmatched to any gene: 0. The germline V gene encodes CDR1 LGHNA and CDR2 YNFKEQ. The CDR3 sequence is CASSQETSGAYNEQFF. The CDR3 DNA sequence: TGTGCCAGCAGCCAAGAGACTAGCGGGGCCTACAATGAGCAGTTCTTC.

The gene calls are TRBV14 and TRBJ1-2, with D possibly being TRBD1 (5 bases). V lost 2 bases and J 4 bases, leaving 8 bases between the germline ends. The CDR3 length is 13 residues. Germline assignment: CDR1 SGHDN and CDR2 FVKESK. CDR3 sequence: CASSQLGGYGYTF. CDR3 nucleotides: TGTGCCAGCAGCCAACTGGGGGGCTATGGCTACACCTTC.

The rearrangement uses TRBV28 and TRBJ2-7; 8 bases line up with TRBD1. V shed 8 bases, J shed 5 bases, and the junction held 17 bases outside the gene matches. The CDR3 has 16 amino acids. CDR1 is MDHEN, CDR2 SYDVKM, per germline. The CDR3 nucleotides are TGTGCCAGCCACCCCACCCAGATGGGGACAGGACACGAGCAGTACTTC. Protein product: CASHPTQMGTGHEQYF.

The CDR3 nucleotides are TGTGCCATCAGTGAGTCGGAAAGGGGGAGAAACACCATATATTTT. Its translation: CAISESERGRNTIYF. This rearrangement joins TRBV10-3 to TRBJ1-3; D possibly corresponds to TRBD1 (6 bases). The germline gives CDR1 ENHRY, CDR2 SYGVKD. This CDR3 comprises 15 residues. V lost 0 bases, J lost 5 bases, and 11 bases lay in between.

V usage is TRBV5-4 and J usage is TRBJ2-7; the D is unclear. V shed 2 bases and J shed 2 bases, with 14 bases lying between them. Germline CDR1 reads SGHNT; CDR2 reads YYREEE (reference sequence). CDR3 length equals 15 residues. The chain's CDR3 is CASSLSPTPAYEQYF. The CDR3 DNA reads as TGTGCCAGCAGCTTATCCCCCACCCCGGCCTACGAGCAGTACTTC.

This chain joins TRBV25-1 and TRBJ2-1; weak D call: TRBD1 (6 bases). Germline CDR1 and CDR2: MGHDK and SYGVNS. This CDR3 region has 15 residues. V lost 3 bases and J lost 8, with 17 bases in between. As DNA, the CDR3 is TGTGCCAGCAGTGAGCCCGGGATTGGGGGCGATGAGCAGTTCTTC. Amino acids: CASSEPGIGGDEQFF. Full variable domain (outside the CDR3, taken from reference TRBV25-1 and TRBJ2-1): EADIYQTPRYLVIGTGKKITLECSQTMGHDKMYWYQQDPGMELHLIHYSYGVNSTEKGDLSSESTVSRIRTEHFPLTLESARPSHTSQYLCASSEPGIGGDEQFFGPGTRLTVL.

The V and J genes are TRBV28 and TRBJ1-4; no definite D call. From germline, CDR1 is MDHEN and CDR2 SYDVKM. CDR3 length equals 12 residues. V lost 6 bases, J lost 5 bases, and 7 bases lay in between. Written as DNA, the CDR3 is TGTGCCAGCAGACGACAAAATGAAAAACTGTTTTTT. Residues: CASRRQNEKLFF.

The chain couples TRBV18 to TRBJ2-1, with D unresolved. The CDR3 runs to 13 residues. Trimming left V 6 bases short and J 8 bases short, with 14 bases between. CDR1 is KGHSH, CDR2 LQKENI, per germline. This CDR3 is CASSPDRSHEQFF. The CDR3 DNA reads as TGTGCCAGCTCCCCAGACCGGAGCCATGAGCAGTTCTTC.

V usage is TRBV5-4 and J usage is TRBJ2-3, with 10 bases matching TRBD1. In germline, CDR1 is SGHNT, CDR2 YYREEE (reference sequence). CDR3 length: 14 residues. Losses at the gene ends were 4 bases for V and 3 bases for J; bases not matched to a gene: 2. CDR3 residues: CASSPDRGTDTQYF. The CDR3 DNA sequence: TGTGCCAGCAGCCCGGACAGGGGGACAGATACGCAGTATTTT.

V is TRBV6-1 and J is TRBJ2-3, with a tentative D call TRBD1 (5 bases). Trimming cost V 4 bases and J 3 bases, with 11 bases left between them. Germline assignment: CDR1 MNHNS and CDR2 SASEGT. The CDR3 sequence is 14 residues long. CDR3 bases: TGTGCCAGCAGTGCAGGCAGGGTGACAGATACGCAGTATTTT. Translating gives CASSAGRVTDTQYF.

Here the CDR3 reads CAVRGAREAFF. The CDR3 DNA follows: TGTGCCGTTCGGGGGGCGAGAGAAGCTTTCTTT. The J gene is TRBJ1-1, the V gene TRBV10-3; the D gene is possibly TRBD1 (6 bases). This CDR3 has 11 amino acids. CDR1 and CDR2 from the germline V gene are ENHRY and SYGVKD. V dropped 11 bases and J dropped 8 bases, with 15 bases sitting between them.

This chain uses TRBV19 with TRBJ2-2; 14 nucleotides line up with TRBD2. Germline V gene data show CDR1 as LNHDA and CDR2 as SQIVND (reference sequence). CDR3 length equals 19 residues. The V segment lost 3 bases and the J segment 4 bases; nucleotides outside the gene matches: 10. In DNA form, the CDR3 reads TGTGCCAGTAGTATCCCGACTAGCGGGAGGGTTGGAGGCACCGGGGAGCTGTTTTTT. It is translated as CASSIPTSGRVGGTGELFF.

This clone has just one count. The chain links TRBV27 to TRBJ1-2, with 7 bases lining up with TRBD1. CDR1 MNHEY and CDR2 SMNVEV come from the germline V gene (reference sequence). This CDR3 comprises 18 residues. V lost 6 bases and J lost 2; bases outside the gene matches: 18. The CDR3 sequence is CASRPDWDSAGENYGYTF. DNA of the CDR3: TGTGCCAGCAGGCCTGACTGGGACAGCGCCGGGGAGAACTATGGCTACACCTTC.

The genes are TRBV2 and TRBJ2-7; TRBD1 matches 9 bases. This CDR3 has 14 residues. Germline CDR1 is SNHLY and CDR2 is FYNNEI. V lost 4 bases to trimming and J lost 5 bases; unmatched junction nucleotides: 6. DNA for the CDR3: TGTGCCAGCAGTGCGGGACAGGGTATAGACGAGCAGTACTTC. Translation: CASSAGQGIDEQYF.

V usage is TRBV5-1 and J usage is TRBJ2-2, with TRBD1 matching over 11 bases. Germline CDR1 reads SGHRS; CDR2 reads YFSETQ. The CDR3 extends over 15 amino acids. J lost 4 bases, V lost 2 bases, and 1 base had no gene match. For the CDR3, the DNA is TGCGCCAGCAGCTTCGGGACAGGGGGCACCGGGGAGCTGTTTTTT. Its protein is CASSFGTGGTGELFF.

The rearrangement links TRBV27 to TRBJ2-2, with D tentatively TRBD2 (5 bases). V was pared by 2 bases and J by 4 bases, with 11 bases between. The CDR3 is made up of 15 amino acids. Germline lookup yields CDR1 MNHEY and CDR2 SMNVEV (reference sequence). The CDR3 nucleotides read TGTGCCAGCAGTTTAACAGTAGCGCCCACCGGGGAGCTGTTTTTT. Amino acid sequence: CASSLTVAPTGELFF.

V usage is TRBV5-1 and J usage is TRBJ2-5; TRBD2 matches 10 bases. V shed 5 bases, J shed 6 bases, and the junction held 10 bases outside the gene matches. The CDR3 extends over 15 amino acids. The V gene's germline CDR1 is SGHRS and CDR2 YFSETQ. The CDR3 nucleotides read TGCGCCAGCAGTTCCAGCGGGAGGGGGTCAAAGACCCAGTACTTC. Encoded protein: CASSSSGRGSKTQYF.

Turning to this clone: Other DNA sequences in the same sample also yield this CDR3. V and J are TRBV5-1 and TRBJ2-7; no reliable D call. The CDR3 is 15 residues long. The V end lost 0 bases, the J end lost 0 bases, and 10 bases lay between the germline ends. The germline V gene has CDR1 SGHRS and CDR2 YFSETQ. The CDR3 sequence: CASSLGGGSSYEQYF. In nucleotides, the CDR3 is TGCGCCAGCAGCTTGGGTGGCGGAAGCTCCTACGAGCAGTACTTC. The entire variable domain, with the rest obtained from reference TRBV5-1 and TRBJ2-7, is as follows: KAGVTQTPRYLIKTRGQQVTLSCSPISGHRSVSWYQQTPGQGLQFLFEYFSETQRNKGNFPGRFSGRQFSNSRSEMNVSTLELGDSALYLCASSLGGGSSYEQYFGPGTRLTVT.

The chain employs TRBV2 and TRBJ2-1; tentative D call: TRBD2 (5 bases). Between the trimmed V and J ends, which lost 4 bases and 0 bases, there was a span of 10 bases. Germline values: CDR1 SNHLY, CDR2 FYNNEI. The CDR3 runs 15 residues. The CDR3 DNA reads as TGTGCCAGCAGTGCATACCGGGGCTCCTACAATGAGCAGTTCTTC. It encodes CASSAYRGSYNEQFF.

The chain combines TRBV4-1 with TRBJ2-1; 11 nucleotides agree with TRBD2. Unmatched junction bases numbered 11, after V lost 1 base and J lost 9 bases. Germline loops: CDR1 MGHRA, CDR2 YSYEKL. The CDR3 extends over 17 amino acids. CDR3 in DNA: TGCGCCAGCAGCCAAGCCCTAGGGGCTAGCGGGAGGCCTGAGCAGTTCTTC. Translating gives CASSQALGASGRPEQFF.

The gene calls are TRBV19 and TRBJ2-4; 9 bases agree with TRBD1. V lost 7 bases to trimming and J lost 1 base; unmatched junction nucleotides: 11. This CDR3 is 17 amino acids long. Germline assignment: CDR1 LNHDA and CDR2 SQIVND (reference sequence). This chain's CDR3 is CASKDRGTRNAKNIQYF. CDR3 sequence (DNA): TGTGCCAGTAAGGACAGGGGCACGAGGAATGCCAAAAACATTCAGTACTTC.